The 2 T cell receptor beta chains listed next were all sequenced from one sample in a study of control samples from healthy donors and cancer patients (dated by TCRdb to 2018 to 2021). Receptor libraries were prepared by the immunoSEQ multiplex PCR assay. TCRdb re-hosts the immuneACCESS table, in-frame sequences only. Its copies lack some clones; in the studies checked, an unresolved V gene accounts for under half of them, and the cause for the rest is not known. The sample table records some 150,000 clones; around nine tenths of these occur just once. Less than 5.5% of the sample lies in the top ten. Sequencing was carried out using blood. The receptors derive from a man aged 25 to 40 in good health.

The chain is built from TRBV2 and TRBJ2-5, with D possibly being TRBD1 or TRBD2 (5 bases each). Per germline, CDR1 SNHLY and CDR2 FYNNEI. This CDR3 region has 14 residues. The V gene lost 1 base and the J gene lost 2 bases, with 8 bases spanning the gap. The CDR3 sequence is CASSEGGYQETQYF. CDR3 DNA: TGTGCCAGCAGTGAAGGGGGGTATCAAGAGACCCAGTACTTC.

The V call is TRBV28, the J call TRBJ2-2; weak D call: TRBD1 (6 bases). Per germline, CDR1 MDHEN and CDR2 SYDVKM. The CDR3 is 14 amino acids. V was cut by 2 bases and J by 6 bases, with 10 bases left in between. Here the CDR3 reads CASSLPAGAGELFF. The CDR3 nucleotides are TGTGCCAGCAGTTTACCCGCAGGGGCCGGGGAGCTGTTTTTT.